The 26 T cell receptor beta chains presented below share a single source sample, sequenced in a study of control samples from healthy donors and cancer patients. Assay used: immunoSEQ multiplex PCR; TCRdb lists only in-frame clones, some missing. This table has about 61,000 clones, around 90% appearing once. The sample consisted of PBMCs. Receptor source: a man between 60 and 75 years old with colorectal cancer.

The chain is built from TRBV5-1 and TRBJ1-1; 11 positions agree with TRBD1. The trim removed 0 bases at V and 4 bases at J, leaving 8 bases unmatched. The germline CDR1 and CDR2 sequences are SGHRS and YFSETQ. The CDR3 has 17 amino acids. CDR3 sequence: CASSLAGTGGLGTEAFF. The CDR3 DNA is TGCGCCAGCAGCTTGGCCGGGACAGGGGGTCTCGGCACTGAAGCTTTCTTT.

This clone was recorded once. This chain uses TRBV7-7 with TRBJ2-3; tentative D call: TRBD2 (5 bases). The V end was cut by 5 bases, the J end by 1 base, with 13 bases between. Germline V gives CDR1 SSHAT, CDR2 FNYEAQ (reference sequence). The CDR3 sequence is 15 residues long. The CDR3 region is CASSLHGLGTDTQYF. In DNA form, the CDR3 reads TGTGCCAGCAGCCTCCATGGACTGGGCACAGATACGCAGTATTTT.

The rearrangement links TRBV29-1 to TRBJ1-1, with D perhaps TRBD1 (5 bases). Trimming stripped 8 bases from V and 2 bases from J, with 15 bases between. The CDR3 length is 13 residues. Germline V gives CDR1 SQVTM, CDR2 ANQGSEA. The CDR3 region is CSPGRGCNTEAFF. CDR3 DNA: TGCAGCCCCGGACGGGGGTGTAACACTGAAGCTTTCTTT.

The chain employs TRBV19 and TRBJ2-1; TRBD2 matches at 8 bases. The CDR3 runs to 15 residues. Germline values: CDR1 LNHDA, CDR2 SQIVND (reference sequence). Losses at the gene ends were 7 bases for V and 0 bases for J; bases not matched to a gene: 5. CDR3 sequence (DNA): TGTGCCAGTATAAGCGGGGGTTTCTCCTACAATGAGCAGTTCTTC. Translation: CASISGGFSYNEQFF.

The chain employs TRBV7-9 and TRBJ1-2, with D uncertain. In germline, CDR1 is SEHNR, CDR2 FQNEAQ (reference sequence). The CDR3 covers 12 residues. Trimming stripped 5 bases from V and 0 bases from J, with 4 bases between. DNA for the CDR3: TGTGCCAGCAGCCCGGCTAACTATGGCTACACCTTC. The encoded protein is CASSPANYGYTF.

This clone was seen only once. This chain joins TRBV7-2 and TRBJ1-2; 12 bases map to TRBD1. Germline CDR1 is SGHTA and CDR2 is FQGNSA. The CDR3 consists of 17 residues. V dropped 5 bases and J dropped 2; count of bases not matched to a gene: 9. The CDR3 DNA follows: TGTGCCAGCAGCCCGCAGACCGGGACAGGGGGCAACTATGGCTACACCTTC. Its translation: CASSPQTGTGGNYGYTF.

This clone occurred a few times. This chain connects TRBV4-1 to TRBJ2-3; tentative D call: TRBD1 (5 bases). This CDR3 is built from 17 residues. V was pared by 0 bases and J by 1 base, with 14 bases between. In germline, CDR1 is MGHRA, CDR2 YSYEKL. Written as DNA, the CDR3 is TGCGCCAGCAGCCAAGATCTGAGGACACCTGGCACAGATACGCAGTATTTT. Amino acids: CASSQDLRTPGTDTQYF.

V and J are TRBV12-3 or TRBV12-4 and TRBJ1-1; no firm D call. The length of the CDR3 is 13 residues. Trimming removed 1 base from V and 3 bases from J, with 6 bases in between. The CDR3 DNA reads as TGTGCCAGCAGTTTAGTCCGGCACACTGAAGCTTTCTTT. It codes for CASSLVRHTEAFF.

CDR3 region: CASGLVGTQYF. CDR3 nucleotide sequence: TGTGCTAGTGGTTTAGTCGGGACCCAGTACTTC. The chain is built from TRBV12-5 and TRBJ2-5; no clear D. This CDR3 comprises 11 residues. Germline V gives CDR1 LGHNT, CDR2 FRNRAP. V lost 3 bases and J lost 7, with 6 bases in between.

CDR3 coding DNA: TGTGCCAGCAGGCTACAGGGTGGGAATGAAAAACTGTTTTTT. Amino acid sequence: CASRLQGGNEKLFF. The rearrangement joins TRBV6-5 to TRBJ1-4; TRBD1 is a possible D gene (6 bases). The V end lost 6 bases, the J end lost 5 bases, and 13 bases lay between the germline ends. Germline values: CDR1 MNHEY, CDR2 SVGAGI. This CDR3 is built from 14 residues.

The genes are TRBV28 and TRBJ2-7, with TRBD1 as a possible D gene (6 bases). V was cut by 5 bases and J by 0 bases, with 14 bases left in between. Germline V lookup: CDR1 MDHEN, CDR2 SYDVKM. CDR3 length: 15 amino acids. The CDR3 DNA reads as TGTGCCAGCAGTCATGCGAGGGGGAGCTCCTACGAGCAGTACTTC. It translates to CASSHARGSSYEQYF. The full variable domain, completed using reference TRBV28 and TRBJ2-7, is DVKVTQSSRYLVKRTGEKVFLECVQDMDHENMFWYRQDPGLGLRLIYFSYDVKMKEKGDIPEGYSVSREKKERFSLILESASTNQTSMYLCASSHARGSSYEQYFGPGTRLTVT.

The rearrangement joins TRBV6-5 to TRBJ1-2; D remains unclear. The ends were cut back, 8 bases at V and 3 bases at J, with 4 bases in the middle. This CDR3 has 10 amino acids. Germline loops: CDR1 MNHEY, CDR2 SVGAGI. The DNA of the CDR3 is TGTGCCAGCCGGGACTATGGCTACACCTTC. This gives the protein CASRDYGYTF.

This rearrangement joins TRBV5-6 to TRBJ1-3; no reliable D call. The germline V and J ends were trimmed by 0 bases and 4 bases, with 2 bases remaining between them. This CDR3 is built from 12 residues. Germline V gene lookup returns CDR1 SGHDT and CDR2 YYEEEE. The CDR3 sequence: CASSLEGNTIYF. CDR3 bases: TGTGCCAGCAGCTTGGAGGGAAACACCATATATTTT. Together with reference TRBV5-6 and TRBJ1-3, the CDR3 gives the full variable domain: DAGVTQSPTHLIKTRGQQVTLRCSPKSGHDTVSWYQQALGQGPQFIFQYYEEEERQRGNFPDRFSGHQFPNYSSELNVNALLLGDSALYLCASSLEGNTIYFGEGSWLTVV.

The CDR3 loop is CASSLFVGIAEAFF. In DNA, the CDR3 is TGTGCCAGCAGCTTATTCGTCGGCATCGCCGAAGCTTTCTTT. V usage is TRBV7-2 and J usage is TRBJ1-1; no firm D call. Trimming removed 2 bases from V and 8 bases from J, with 15 bases in between. Looked up from germline, CDR1 is SGHTA and CDR2 is FQGNSA. The CDR3 runs 14 residues.

The gene calls are TRBV11-2 and TRBJ2-1; 10 bases are shared with TRBD2. V was clipped by 6 bases and J by 8 bases; unmatched bases: 13. Per the germline V gene, CDR1 is SGHAT and CDR2 is FQNNGV. The CDR3 has 16 residues. CDR3 coding DNA: TGTGCCAGCAGTTCTCAGGGGCTAGCGGGGGTGGATGAGCAGTTCTTC. Translated: CASSSQGLAGVDEQFF.

The chain has TRBV19 and TRBJ1-2; 7 bases agree with TRBD1. With V trimmed by 5 bases and J by 4 bases, 13 bases remained unmatched. The CDR3 sequence is 16 residues long. The germline gives CDR1 LNHDA, CDR2 SQIVND (reference sequence). The CDR3 spells CASSRGGAGGTYGYTF. For the CDR3, the DNA is TGTGCCAGTAGTCGAGGAGGGGCAGGGGGAACCTATGGCTACACCTTC.

This clone has only a few counts. CDR3 DNA: TGTGCCAGCAGCTTACGGGGGCGCACAGATACGCAGTATTTT. It translates to CASSLRGRTDTQYF. The chain employs TRBV5-4 and TRBJ2-3; D possibly matches TRBD1 or TRBD2 (6 bases each). The CDR3 contains 14 residues. V lost 2 bases to trimming and J lost 1 base, with 8 bases between them. Looked up from germline, CDR1 is SGHNT and CDR2 is YYREEE (reference sequence). Variable domain in full (rest from reference TRBV5-4 and TRBJ2-3): ETGVTQSPTHLIKTRGQQVTLRCSSQSGHNTVSWYQQALGQGPQFIFQYYREEENGRGNFPPRFSGLQFPNYSSELNVNALELDDSALYLCASSLRGRTDTQYFGPGTRLTVL.

This chain joins TRBV7-6 and TRBJ1-1; D unresolved. The CDR3 has 14 residues. V was shortened by 5 bases and J by 2 bases, with 12 bases between the two germline ends. Germline CDR1 and CDR2: SGHVS and FNYEAQ. CDR3 sequence: CASSPRGGNTEAFF. The DNA of the CDR3 is TGTGCCAGCAGCCCCCGCGGTGGTAACACTGAAGCTTTCTTT.

The chain joins TRBV7-3 to TRBJ2-1; D may be TRBD2 (6 bases). Trimming removed 2 bases from V and 3 bases from J, with 17 bases in between. The CDR3 has 17 residues. The germline CDR1 and CDR2 sequences are SGHTA and FQGTGA. The CDR3 protein is CASSLDPPGGFYNEQFF. The CDR3 region has the DNA TGTGCCAGCAGCTTAGACCCACCTGGGGGGTTCTACAATGAGCAGTTCTTC.

The chain joins TRBV4-1 to TRBJ2-2; 10 bases are shared with TRBD1. CDR1 MGHRA and CDR2 YSYEKL come from the germline V gene. The CDR3 runs 14 residues. V trimming: 1 base; J trimming: 8 bases; junction bases outside the gene matches: 1. The CDR3 DNA reads TGCGCCAGCAGCCAAGGGGACAGGGGAGGGGAGCTGTTTTTT. It codes for CASSQGDRGGELFF.

V usage is TRBV12-3 or TRBV12-4 and J usage is TRBJ1-2; D remains unclear. The CDR3 totals 12 residues. The germline V and J ends were trimmed by 6 bases and 5 bases, with 10 bases remaining between them. Here the CDR3 DNA reads TGTGCCAGCAGAGGGTCATCTTATGGCTACACCTTC. It translates to CASRGSSYGYTF.

The V gene is TRBV10-2, the J gene TRBJ1-4; D remains unclear. Germline CDR1 WSHSY, CDR2 SAAADI. V lost 7 bases to trimming and J lost 10 bases, with 13 bases between them. The CDR3 is 12 amino acids. Written as DNA, the CDR3 is TGCGCCAGCACCTGGGATTCGGGAAAACTGTTTTTT. Its translation: CASTWDSGKLFF.

The J gene is TRBJ1-2, the V gene TRBV25-1; D is possibly TRBD1 (6 bases). Between the trimmed V and J ends, which lost 8 bases and 5 bases, there was a span of 24 bases. Germline loops: CDR1 MGHDK, CDR2 SYGVNS. This CDR3 has 16 residues. CDR3 sequence: CASPMWRHAGEYGYTF. CDR3 DNA sequence: TGTGCCAGCCCGATGTGGAGGCATGCAGGGGAGTATGGCTACACCTTC.

The rearrangement links TRBV9 to TRBJ2-5; 7 bases map to TRBD2. Germline lookup yields CDR1 SGDLS and CDR2 YYNGEE. V dropped 4 bases and J dropped 5; count of bases not matched to a gene: 5. This CDR3 has 13 amino acids. Here the CDR3 reads CASSPGLRETQYF. In DNA form, the CDR3 reads TGTGCCAGCAGCCCGGGACTAAGGGAGACCCAGTACTTC.

The chain carries TRBV5-1 and TRBJ1-3; D remains ambiguous. Trimming pared 0 bases from V and 0 bases from J, leaving 7 bases between. Germline lookup yields CDR1 SGHRS and CDR2 YFSETQ. The CDR3 is made up of 15 amino acids. CDR3 sequence reads: CASSLGIHSGNTIYF. CDR3 nucleotide sequence: TGCGCCAGCAGCTTGGGAATACACTCTGGAAACACCATATATTTT.

This clone was observed once. The V gene is TRBV3-1 (or the pseudogene TRBV3-2), the J gene TRBJ1-6; D unresolved. This CDR3 region has 16 residues. CDR1 is LGHDT, CDR2 YNNKEL, per germline (reference sequence). V was trimmed by 5 bases and J by 0 bases, leaving 11 bases between them. The CDR3 sequence: CASSRTFSSYNSPLHF. CDR3 DNA: TGTGCCAGCAGCAGAACGTTTAGCTCCTATAATTCACCCCTCCACTTT.